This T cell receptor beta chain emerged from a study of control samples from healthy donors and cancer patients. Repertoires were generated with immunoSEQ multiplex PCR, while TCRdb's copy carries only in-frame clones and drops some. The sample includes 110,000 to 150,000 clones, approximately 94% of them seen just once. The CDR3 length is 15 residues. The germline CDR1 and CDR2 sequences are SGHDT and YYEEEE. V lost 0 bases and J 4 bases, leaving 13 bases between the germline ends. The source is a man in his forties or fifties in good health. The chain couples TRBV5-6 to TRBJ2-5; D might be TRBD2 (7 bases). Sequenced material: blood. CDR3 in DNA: TGTGCCAGCAGCTTGGGGTCGGGGGGCAGAGAGACCCAGTACTTC. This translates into CASSLGSGGRETQYF.